This record covers a single T cell receptor (beta chain). The sample originates from a study of blood T cell repertoires in COVID-19. Study-level background: Material from acute and convalescent COVID-19 was sourced from the United States, Italy and Spain.

As processed by the authors: Counts of nucleated cells, estimated from reference gene primer amplification, were obtained. The method was immunoSEQ multiplex PCR; TCRdb's version includes in-frame clones alone and lacks a portion of them. V, J and clone size were drawn from that table, and D and trimming were deduced from the DNA. The data contain 250,000 to 300,000 clones, around 83% of them singletons. Trimming left V 7 bases short and J 3 bases short, with 19 bases between. Per germline, CDR1 MNHNS and CDR2 SASEGT. CDR3 length equals 17 residues. The J gene is TRBJ1-6, the V gene TRBV6-1; D is unresolved. The sequenced sample was peripheral blood. This sequence was found in an older man with acute or convalescent COVID-19. CDR3 in amino acids: CASTDLMRVGYNSPLHF. CDR3 nucleotide sequence: TGTGCCAGCACTGACCTTATGAGGGTCGGCTATAATTCACCCCTCCACTTT.